The 32 T cell receptor beta chains below were found in one sample sequenced in a study of shared clonotypes between healthy human individuals (TCRdb year 2020). CD8 naive samples were CD45RO-negative cells positively selected for CCR7, giving a CD45RA+CCR7+ population that excluded TemRA cells. Receptor libraries were prepared by the immunoSEQ multiplex PCR assay. TCRdb limited this immuneACCESS table to in-frame rearrangements with V and J called. A share of clones is missing; checked studies link under half to unresolved V genes, and the rest is unexplained. In this sample the table shows millions of clones, about 95% of which occur a single time. The ten largest clones take up 0.9% to 1.4% of the sample. Sequenced: naive CD8+ T cells sorted from blood. The sample's cell subset or site label, decoded: CD45RA+CCR7+. The receptors shown here come from a man aged 18 to 35 in good health.

For this clone: The sample holds other DNA sequences that translate to the same CDR3. The chain is built from TRBV27 and TRBJ2-2; D is undetermined. Germline values: CDR1 MNHEY, CDR2 SMNVEV (reference sequence). The CDR3 extends over 14 amino acids. Trimming stripped 2 bases from V and 5 bases from J, with 9 bases between. The CDR3 loop reads CASSLLTDTGELFF. The CDR3 nucleotides are TGTGCCAGCAGTTTACTTACAGATACCGGGGAGCTGTTTTTT.

The chain has TRBV9 and TRBJ2-7, with unresolved D. Germline loops: CDR1 SGDLS, CDR2 YYNGEE. The ends were cut back, 0 bases at V and 3 bases at J, with 10 bases in the middle. The CDR3 extends over 14 amino acids. CDR3 DNA: TGTGCCAGCAGCGTAGATCCAGTAGGCTACGAGCAGTACTTC. It yields the protein CASSVDPVGYEQYF.

This chain connects TRBV10-1 to TRBJ1-1; D call uncertain. This CDR3 spans 12 amino acids. Trimming took off 0 bases at V and 7 bases at J, with 6 bases between the two ends. The V gene's germline CDR1 is WNHNN and CDR2 SYGVQD (reference sequence). The CDR3 DNA sequence: TGCGCCAGCAGTGAGTCCCGGGGTGAAGCTTTCTTT. The encoded protein is CASSESRGEAFF.

The chain couples TRBV7-2 to TRBJ2-5; 8 bases map to TRBD1. Germline trimming cut 5 bases from V and 0 bases from J; bases unmatched to any gene: 8. This CDR3 spans 16 amino acids. Germline CDR1 is SGHTA and CDR2 is FQGNSA. CDR3 bases: TGTGCCAGCAGCCCCTCCCGGGACAGGTACCAAGAGACCCAGTACTTC. Translation gives CASSPSRDRYQETQYF.

The chain has TRBV6-5 and TRBJ2-7; D may be TRBD2 (6 bases). The V gene lost 5 bases and the J gene lost 6 bases, with 20 bases spanning the gap. This CDR3 is built from 15 residues. The germline V gene has CDR1 MNHEY and CDR2 SVGAGI. The CDR3 region is CASSPGGFAGSEQYF. In DNA, the CDR3 is TGTGCCAGCAGTCCAGGAGGGTTCGCAGGCAGCGAGCAGTACTTC.

This chain links TRBV27 with TRBJ2-2; 7 bases are shared with TRBD2. CDR1 MNHEY and CDR2 SMNVEV come from the germline V gene (reference sequence). Trimming at V came to 2 bases and at J to 2 bases, leaving 11 bases not matched to a gene. This CDR3 is 18 amino acids long. This CDR3 is CASSLIGVGGENTGELFF. CDR3 coding DNA: TGTGCCAGCAGTTTAATTGGGGTTGGGGGGGAAAACACCGGGGAGCTGTTTTTT.

This chain connects TRBV27 to TRBJ1-1; D might be TRBD1 (5 bases). This CDR3 has 13 residues. The V gene's germline CDR1 is MNHEY and CDR2 SMNVEV (reference sequence). The V gene lost 4 bases and the J gene lost 5 bases, with 11 bases spanning the gap. The CDR3, as DNA: TGTGCCAGCAGTTGGGGGGGGAGGACTGAAGCTTTCTTT. As protein: CASSWGGRTEAFF.

This CDR3 reads CASSPGLAAQTQYF. DNA for the CDR3: TGCGCCAGCAGCCCGGGACTAGCTGCACAGACCCAGTACTTC. The genes are TRBV10-2 and TRBJ2-5; TRBD2 matches 9 bases. This CDR3 has 14 amino acids. The V and J ends lost 6 bases and 6 bases, in that order; junction bases with no gene match: 8. CDR1 is WSHSY, CDR2 SAAADI, per germline.

This clone was seen only once. J is TRBJ1-2 and V is TRBV27; the D is unclear. This CDR3 has 13 residues. V was pared by 0 bases and J by 6 bases, with 8 bases between. Germline CDR1 reads MNHEY; CDR2 reads SMNVEV (reference sequence). Written as DNA, the CDR3 is TGTGCCAGCAGTTTATCGATCCAGGATGGCTACACCTTC. This gives the protein CASSLSIQDGYTF.

With respect to this clone: The sample contains more than one DNA sequence encoding this CDR3. The chain uses TRBV7-9 and TRBJ1-4; 10 bases map to TRBD1. Germline V gene lookup returns CDR1 SEHNR and CDR2 FQNEAQ (reference sequence). The V segment lost 2 bases and the J segment 8 bases; nucleotides outside the gene matches: 5. The CDR3 is 15 residues long. The CDR3 DNA sequence: TGTGCCAGCAGCTTATGGACAGGGGGTGAGGAAAAACTGTTTTTT. Its protein is CASSLWTGGEEKLFF.

This chain's CDR3 is CASSPPDVYGPYNEQFF. In DNA, the CDR3 is TGTGCCAGCTCACCCCCGGACGTTTACGGTCCCTACAATGAGCAGTTCTTC. The chain has TRBV18 and TRBJ2-1; D unresolved. The germline CDR1 and CDR2 sequences are KGHSH and LQKENI. The germline V and J ends were trimmed by 3 bases and 2 bases, with 17 bases remaining between them. The CDR3 loop spans 17 amino acids.

This sequence joins TRBV5-1 and TRBJ2-1, with D possibly TRBD2 on 5 matching bases. This CDR3 is 16 amino acids long. The germline V gene encodes CDR1 SGHRS and CDR2 YFSETQ. The V and J ends lost 4 bases and 4 bases respectively, with 18 bases between them. The CDR3 loop is CASSLVGGGRYNEQFF. Written as DNA, the CDR3 is TGCGCCAGCAGCCTTGTAGGAGGCGGGCGGTACAATGAGCAGTTCTTC.

The chain couples TRBV5-6 to TRBJ2-7, with TRBD1 matching over 9 bases. CDR1 is SGHDT and CDR2 is YYEEEE in the germline V gene. Trimming at V came to 4 bases and at J to 4 bases, leaving 6 bases not matched to a gene. This CDR3 contains 14 residues. CDR3 nucleotides: TGTGCCAGCAGCCCACAGACAGGGGGATACGAGCAGTACTTC. Amino acids: CASSPQTGGYEQYF. The complete variable domain, with remaining parts taken from reference TRBV5-6 and TRBJ2-7, reads DAGVTQSPTHLIKTRGQQVTLRCSPKSGHDTVSWYQQALGQGPQFIFQYYEEEERQRGNFPDRFSGHQFPNYSSELNVNALLLGDSALYLCASSPQTGGYEQYFGPGTRLTVT.

The CDR3 nucleotides are TGTGCCAGCAGCTCCTCCTACGAGGCGCCGAACACCGGGGAGCTGTTTTTT. It specifies CASSSSYEAPNTGELFF. The chain is built from TRBV11-2 and TRBJ2-2; no definite D call. Germline V gene data show CDR1 as SGHAT and CDR2 as FQNNGV. The V end lost 4 bases, the J end lost 0 bases, and 15 bases lay between the germline ends. CDR3 length equals 17 residues.

This clone showed up just once. This chain links TRBV5-1 with TRBJ2-2; TRBD2 matches 7 bases. Trimming removed 4 bases from V and 0 bases from J; junction bases left unmatched: 12. Germline V gene sequence: CDR1 SGHRS, CDR2 YFSETQ. The CDR3 loop spans 18 amino acids. The CDR3 region is CASSPIGTTLSNTGELFF. The CDR3 region has the DNA TGCGCCAGCAGCCCCATCGGGACTACCCTATCGAACACCGGGGAGCTGTTTTTT.

This clone was recorded once. V gene TRBV29-1 combines with J gene TRBJ2-3; D may match TRBD1 or TRBD2 (5 bases each). V was trimmed by 4 bases and J by 4 bases, leaving 18 bases between them. CDR3 length equals 15 residues. Germline CDR1 and CDR2: SQVTM and ANQGSEA. The CDR3 DNA reads TGCAGCGTTGGCCCCGGGACCTATGTCCCAGATACGCAGTATTTT. Translating it yields CSVGPGTYVPDTQYF.

The V and J genes are TRBV27 and TRBJ1-6, with D possibly matching TRBD1 (5 bases). CDR1 and CDR2 from the germline V gene are MNHEY and SMNVEV (reference sequence). Trimming removed 4 bases from V and 1 base from J, with 14 bases in between. This CDR3 has 17 amino acids. DNA for the CDR3: TGTGCCAGCAGTTCTCCGGAAGGGGCATCCTATAATTCACCCCTCCACTTT. It specifies CASSSPEGASYNSPLHF.

This chain uses TRBV5-6 with TRBJ1-2; TRBD1 agrees at 7 bases. Germline CDR1 reads SGHDT; CDR2 reads YYEEEE. V lost 4 bases and J lost 4; bases outside the gene matches: 10. The CDR3 runs 15 residues. The CDR3, as DNA: TGTGCCAGCAGCAACGACAGGGAAAGGGTCTATGGCTACACCTTC. It translates to CASSNDRERVYGYTF.

In DNA, the CDR3 is TGTGCCAGCAGCCGGAAAGAGGGGTTGGGGGAGCAGTACTTC. It specifies CASSRKEGLGEQYF. V is TRBV7-9 and J is TRBJ2-7; tentatively, D is TRBD1 or TRBD2 (5 bases each). Between the trimmed V and J ends, which lost 5 bases and 7 bases, there was a span of 18 bases. The CDR3 extends over 14 amino acids. Germline V gives CDR1 SEHNR, CDR2 FQNEAQ (reference sequence).

This chain uses TRBV7-8 with TRBJ2-3; possible D gene TRBD2, 6 bases. This CDR3 is built from 18 residues. The germline V gene encodes CDR1 SGHVS and CDR2 FQNEAQ. Trimming stripped 5 bases from V and 0 bases from J, with 21 bases between. The CDR3, as DNA: TGTGCCAGCAGCCCCCGGGGTAGGGGAGGTGGGAGCACAGATACGCAGTATTTT. Residues: CASSPRGRGGGSTDTQYF.

This clone was counted a single time. CDR3 sequence reads: CASSPTLAGGLNEQFF. The CDR3 DNA is TGTGCCAGCTCACCGACCCTAGCGGGAGGACTCAATGAGCAGTTCTTC. The gene calls are TRBV18 and TRBJ2-1; 11 bases map to TRBD2. V lost 3 bases and J lost 6; bases outside the gene matches: 7. The CDR3 runs 16 residues. Germline CDR1 and CDR2: KGHSH and LQKENI.

V and J are TRBV9 and TRBJ1-2; the D is unclear. V lost 0 bases and J lost 8, with 11 bases in between. The CDR3 is 13 amino acids. CDR1 and CDR2 from the germline V gene are SGDLS and YYNGEE. The CDR3 region is CASSVDRSGGYTF. CDR3 in DNA: TGTGCCAGCAGCGTAGACCGGTCTGGGGGCTACACCTTC.

The chain combines TRBV4-1 with TRBJ1-3; D unresolved. CDR3 size: 17 residues. Germline V CDR1 and CDR2: MGHRA, YSYEKL. V lost 0 bases and J 1 base, leaving 13 bases between the germline ends. DNA for the CDR3: TGCGCCAGCAGCCAAGAAACTGAGGGTTTATCTGGAAACACCATATATTTT. It is translated as CASSQETEGLSGNTIYF.

As to this clone: This CDR3 is also generated by other DNA sequences in the sample. The rearrangement joins TRBV4-1 to TRBJ2-5, with D possibly called TRBD1 or TRBD2 (5 bases each). Trimming left V 2 bases short and J 2 bases short, with 9 bases between. The CDR3 consists of 14 residues. Germline CDR1 MGHRA, CDR2 YSYEKL. The CDR3 spells CASSQRGDQETQYF. The CDR3 DNA reads TGCGCCAGCAGCCAAAGAGGGGATCAAGAGACCCAGTACTTC.

V is TRBV7-8 and J is TRBJ2-4; TRBD2 agrees at 12 bases. V lost 1 base, J lost 2 bases, and 6 bases stayed unmatched. There are 18 residues in the CDR3. Germline V gene sequence: CDR1 SGHVS, CDR2 FQNEAQ. The CDR3 DNA reads as TGTGCCAGCAGCTTAGACCTAGCGGGAGGGGGTACCAAAAACATTCAGTACTTC. Residues: CASSLDLAGGGTKNIQYF. Full variable domain (outside the CDR3, taken from reference TRBV7-8 and TRBJ2-4): GAGVSQSPRYKVAKRGQDVALRCDPISGHVSLFWYQQALGQGPEFLTYFQNEAQLDKSGLPSDRFFAERPEGSVSTLKIQRTQQEDSAVYLCASSLDLAGGGTKNIQYFGAGTRLSVL.

In DNA form, the CDR3 reads TGTGCCAGCAGTTTAGGTCTAGCGGGGGCGAGTAGAGGTGAGCAGTTCTTC. Translated, it gives CASSLGLAGASRGEQFF. This chain uses TRBV27 with TRBJ2-1, with TRBD2 identical over 10 bases. This CDR3 region has 17 residues. V lost 2 bases to trimming and J lost 9 bases; unmatched junction nucleotides: 13. CDR1 is MNHEY and CDR2 is SMNVEV in the germline V gene (reference sequence).

The J gene is TRBJ1-1, the V gene TRBV5-6; TRBD1 aligns across 8 bases. The ends lost 5 bases at V and 5 bases at J; junction bases unmatched: 5. CDR1 and CDR2 from the germline V gene are SGHDT and YYEEEE. This CDR3 region has 13 residues. The DNA for the CDR3 is TGTGCCAGCAGGCGACAGGGGTGGACTGAAGCTTTCTTT. It codes for CASRRQGWTEAFF.

As concerns this clone: The germline gene is not matched at one end of the junction; a read error may be the cause. For the CDR3, the DNA is TGTGCTAGCAGCTTGGGGCCCGGAACCCTCAATGAGCAGTTCTTC. Its translation: CASSLGPGTLNEQFF. V gene TRBV7-7 combines with J gene TRBJ2-1, with D possibly being TRBD1 (5 bases). CDR1 is SSHAT, CDR2 FNYEAQ, per germline (reference sequence). The CDR3 length is 15 residues.

This clone has more than one count but fewer than ten. V and J are TRBV4-1 and TRBJ1-1; D remains ambiguous. The V and J ends lost 1 base and 1 base respectively, with 10 bases between them. Per the germline V gene, CDR1 is MGHRA and CDR2 is YSYEKL. The CDR3 is 15 amino acids. The CDR3 protein is CASSQGGGANTEAFF. Here the CDR3 DNA reads TGCGCCAGCAGCCAAGGGGGAGGTGCGAACACTGAAGCTTTCTTT.

The chain's CDR3 is CASSVGQGIDTQYF. The CDR3 bases are TGTGCCAGCAGCGTCGGACAGGGGATAGATACGCAGTATTTT. The V and J genes are TRBV9 and TRBJ2-3; TRBD1 aligns across 9 bases. V lost 2 bases and J lost 5; bases outside the gene matches: 3. The CDR3 has 14 residues. Germline-derived CDR1 and CDR2 are SGDLS and YYNGEE.

This clone was seen just once. V and J are TRBV2 and TRBJ2-7; no reliable D call. The CDR3 has 15 amino acids. Germline CDR1 is SNHLY and CDR2 is FYNNEI. V dropped 3 bases and J dropped 2 bases, with 14 bases sitting between them. Here the CDR3 DNA reads TGTGCCAGCAGTGATTTGGCACATACTACCTACGAGCAGTACTTC. Encoded protein: CASSDLAHTTYEQYF.

The rearrangement links TRBV7-2 to TRBJ2-5; unclear D gene. The germline CDR1 and CDR2 sequences are SGHTA and FQGNSA. The ends were cut back, 0 bases at V and 5 bases at J, with 13 bases in the middle. This CDR3 has 15 residues. CDR3 sequence reads: CASSLAGSFSETQYF. In DNA, the CDR3 is TGTGCCAGCAGCTTAGCTGGTAGTTTCAGTGAGACCCAGTACTTC.